This section outlines one TCR beta chain sequence together with its context. Its antigen is as yet unknown. Repertoires were generated with immunoSEQ multiplex PCR, while TCRdb's copy carries only in-frame clones and drops some. This sample has some 99,000 clones, with about nine tenths found just once. This sample is drawn from a study of T cell responses to AZD1222 COVID-19 vaccine. Whole-study findings and limits: A rise in Spike-specific TCR breadth and depth followed two AZD1222 doses. At baseline, just a handful of AZD1222 recipients tested seropositive. Close to half of all spike-specific TCRs reportedly target regions of the variants that are unmutated.

V was trimmed by 7 bases and J by 0 bases, leaving 15 bases between them. Looked up from germline, CDR1 is SGHTA and CDR2 is FQGNSA. CDR3 length equals 15 residues. This specimen consisted of peripheral blood, obtained on day 0 of AZD1222 vaccination. The rearrangement uses TRBV7-2 and TRBJ1-1; D gene uncertain. This clonotype was sampled from an adult in good health. Written as DNA, the CDR3 is TGTGCCAGCACCCACCCCGGAGCCATGAACACTGAAGCTTTCTTT. Translating it yields CASTHPGAMNTEAFF.